These 23 T cell receptor beta chains share one sample of origin, sequenced in a study of PD-1 blockade in classical Hodgkin lymphoma. Autologous stem cell transplantation was followed by relapse in every patient, and brentuximab vedotin exposure varied. The repertoire was sequenced with immunoSEQ multiplex PCR; TCRdb's copy has only in-frame clones and lacks some. Seen here are some 30,000 clones, roughly 71% observed once, and the top ten hold about 26%. The specimen comprised peripheral blood mononuclear cells (PBMCs), sampled before the second cycle of nivolumab. These receptor sequences come from a human donor with classical Hodgkin lymphoma.

V gene TRBV5-1 combines with J gene TRBJ1-1, with D perhaps matching TRBD1 (6 bases). Germline lookup yields CDR1 SGHRS and CDR2 YFSETQ. Trimming shortened V by 1 base and J by 3 bases, and 13 bases separated the two germline ends. The length of the CDR3 is 15 residues. In DNA form, the CDR3 reads TGCGCCAGCAGCTTGTCGGGGGCGCGGGACACTGAAGCTTTCTTT. This translates into CASSLSGARDTEAFF.

This chain joins TRBV7-2 and TRBJ1-2; 8 nucleotides line up with TRBD1. The germline V gene has CDR1 SGHTA and CDR2 FQGNSA. Trimming took 4 bases from V and 3 from J; bases not matched to a gene: 10. The CDR3 runs to 16 residues. The CDR3 coding sequence is TGTGCCAGCAGCTCGCGGCGGACAGGGATCCACTATGGCTACACCTTC. Translated: CASSSRRTGIHYGYTF.

The CDR3 nucleotides read TGTGCCAGCAGCGTAGGGACAGGGGGGTCCTACGAGCAGTACTTC. As protein: CASSVGTGGSYEQYF. The chain has TRBV9 and TRBJ2-7, with 10 bases matching TRBD1. V lost 0 bases and J lost 1; bases outside the gene matches: 1. The CDR3 is 15 residues long. CDR1 and CDR2 (germline): SGDLS, YYNGEE.

Notes on this clone: A much larger clonotype is one base distant, so this may be a read error. The sample holds other DNA sequences that translate to the same CDR3. The V and J genes are TRBV5-4 and TRBJ2-7, with D maybe TRBD2 (6 bases). Germline assignment: CDR1 SGHNT and CDR2 YYREEE (reference sequence). The V end was cut by 0 bases, the J end by 2 bases, with 9 bases between. This CDR3 has 14 residues. CDR3 sequence (DNA): TGTGCCAGCAGCTTGGGGGGGGATACCTACGAGCAGTACTTC. The encoded protein is CASSLGGDTYEQYF.

The chain joins TRBV5-6 to TRBJ2-7; TRBD1 matches 7 bases. The length of the CDR3 is 16 residues. J lost 0 bases, V lost 4 bases, and 10 bases had no gene match. Per the germline V gene, CDR1 is SGHDT and CDR2 is YYEEEE. The chain's CDR3 is CASSATGAQHSYEQYF. CDR3 in DNA: TGTGCCAGCAGCGCTACAGGGGCGCAACACTCCTACGAGCAGTACTTC.

V gene TRBV11-1 combines with J gene TRBJ2-1, with 13 bases that match TRBD2. Germline CDR1 reads SGHAT; CDR2 reads FQDESV (reference sequence). Trimming cost V 5 bases and J 0 bases; bases outside gene matches: 7. This CDR3 comprises 18 residues. As DNA, the CDR3 is TGTGCCAGCAGCCCGGGACTAGCGGGATGGAGCTCCTACAATGAGCAGTTCTTC. This gives the protein CASSPGLAGWSSYNEQFF.

This chain uses TRBV27 with TRBJ1-2, with D possibly TRBD1 on 6 matching bases. The germline CDR1 and CDR2 sequences are MNHEY and SMNVEV (reference sequence). Deletions cut 7 bases from V and 4 bases from J, with 16 bases between. The CDR3 length is 14 residues. The CDR3 region is CASKQGVPSYGYTF. The DNA for the CDR3 is TGTGCCAGCAAACAGGGTGTTCCAAGCTATGGCTACACCTTC.

The chain joins TRBV4-3 to TRBJ1-4; D is perhaps TRBD1 (5 bases). CDR1 is LGHNA, CDR2 YSLEER, per germline. V was clipped by 7 bases and J by 7 bases, with 13 bases between them. The CDR3 is 13 amino acids. Here the CDR3 reads CASTPEGVEKLFF. The DNA for the CDR3 is TGCGCCAGCACCCCCGAAGGGGTTGAAAAACTGTTTTTT.

The chain couples TRBV19 to TRBJ2-3, with D perhaps matching TRBD2 (6 bases). The V gene's germline CDR1 is LNHDA and CDR2 SQIVND (reference sequence). V gave up 5 bases and J gave up 9 bases, with 15 bases separating them. The CDR3 is 13 amino acids. Here the CDR3 DNA reads TGTGCCAGTAGTGATCTCCTGCGGGGCACGCAGTATTTT. Translation gives CASSDLLRGTQYF.

This clone was detected only a few times. The chain links TRBV2 to TRBJ2-1; TRBD2 is a possible D gene (5 bases). With 1 base removed from V and 4 bases from J, the gap between germline ends came to 14 bases. The CDR3 sequence is 16 residues long. Germline CDR1 SNHLY, CDR2 FYNNEI. This chain's CDR3 is CASSEVGLGVYNEQFF. In nucleotides, the CDR3 is TGTGCCAGCAGTGAAGTAGGACTTGGCGTATACAATGAGCAGTTCTTC. The whole variable domain, filled in from reference TRBV2 and TRBJ2-1, reads EPEVTQTPSHQVTQMGQEVILRCVPISNHLYFYWYRQILGQKVEFLVSFYNNEISEKSEIFDDQFSVERPDGSNFTLKIRSTKLEDSAMYFCASSEVGLGVYNEQFFGPGTRLTVL.

This chain joins TRBV5-4 and TRBJ2-7; tentatively, D is TRBD2 (5 bases). V was shortened by 0 bases and J by 2 bases, with 12 bases between the two germline ends. This CDR3 is built from 15 residues. Germline-derived CDR1 and CDR2 are SGHNT and YYREEE (reference sequence). The CDR3 DNA is TGTGCCAGCAGCTTGGAGGCTAGCCGTCCCTACGAGCAGTACTTC. Its protein product is CASSLEASRPYEQYF.

DNA for the CDR3: TGTGCCAGTAGTCCAAGACAGGCGGGCTCCTACGAGCAGTACTTC. Its translation is CASSPRQAGSYEQYF. The rearrangement joins TRBV19 to TRBJ2-7; maybe TRBD1 (6 bases). This CDR3 has 15 amino acids. Trimming left V 5 bases short and J 0 bases short, with 14 bases between. The germline gives CDR1 LNHDA, CDR2 SQIVND (reference sequence). Variable domain in full (rest from reference TRBV19 and TRBJ2-7): DGGITQSPKYLFRKEGQNVTLSCEQNLNHDAMYWYRQDPGQGLRLIYYSQIVNDFQKGDIAEGYSVSREKKESFPLTVTSAQKNPTAFYLCASSPRQAGSYEQYFGPGTRLTVT.

The chain links TRBV27 to TRBJ2-5; D is unclear. The V end lost 0 bases, the J end lost 1 base, and 12 bases lay between the germline ends. The CDR3 contains 16 residues. Germline V gives CDR1 MNHEY, CDR2 SMNVEV (reference sequence). CDR3 DNA: TGTGCCAGCAGTTTATCGATATACCAGCCCCAAGAGACCCAGTACTTC. Encoded protein: CASSLSIYQPQETQYF.

The rearrangement joins TRBV28 to TRBJ2-5; D may be TRBD2 (5 bases). The germline V gene encodes CDR1 MDHEN and CDR2 SYDVKM. V lost 6 bases to trimming and J lost 5 bases, with 16 bases between them. The CDR3 covers 14 residues. Here the CDR3 reads CASRPQGRTETQYF. The CDR3 DNA follows: TGTGCCAGCAGGCCCCAAGGGAGAACGGAGACCCAGTACTTC. Based on the CDR3 plus reference TRBV28 and TRBJ2-5, the full variable domain is DVKVTQSSRYLVKRTGEKVFLECVQDMDHENMFWYRQDPGLGLRLIYFSYDVKMKEKGDIPEGYSVSREKKERFSLILESASTNQTSMYLCASRPQGRTETQYFGPGTRLLVL.

The chain uses TRBV30 and TRBJ1-1; D might be TRBD1 (5 bases). V dropped 8 bases and J dropped 1 base, with 14 bases sitting between them. The CDR3 extends over 13 amino acids. CDR1 and CDR2 from the germline V gene are GTSNPN and SVGIG (reference sequence). CDR3 residues: CAIVFGGNTEAFF. CDR3 nucleotide sequence: TGTGCCATCGTTTTTGGGGGGAACACTGAAGCTTTCTTT. Full variable domain (rest looked up from reference TRBV30 and TRBJ1-1): SQTIHQWPATLVQPVGSPLSLECTVEGTSNPNLYWYRQAAGRGLQLLFYSVGIGQISSEVPQNLSASRPQDRQFILSSKKLLLSDSGFYLCAIVFGGNTEAFFGQGTRLTVV.

The J gene is TRBJ1-1, the V gene TRBV7-2; unclear D gene. The length of the CDR3 is 15 residues. V lost 5 bases and J 5 bases, leaving 18 bases between the germline ends. Germline V gene data show CDR1 as SGHTA and CDR2 as FQGNSA. CDR3 protein: CASSDNLGGRTEAFF. The CDR3 DNA is TGTGCCAGCAGCGACAACCTGGGAGGGCGAACTGAAGCTTTCTTT. The full variable domain, in which reference TRBV7-2 and TRBJ1-1 provide the parts outside the CDR3, is GAGVSQSPSNKVTEKGKDVELRCDPISGHTALYWYRQSLGQGLEFLIYFQGNSAPDKSGLPSDRFSAERTGGSVSTLTIQRTQQEDSAVYLCASSDNLGGRTEAFFGQGTRLTVV.

This chain links TRBV7-2 with TRBJ1-2; 10 nucleotides line up with TRBD1. The CDR3 loop spans 15 amino acids. V gave up 5 bases and J gave up 5 bases; unmatched junction bases: 8. Germline lookup yields CDR1 SGHTA and CDR2 FQGNSA. CDR3 residues: CASSPGGQGNYGYTF. CDR3 nucleotide sequence: TGTGCCAGCAGCCCAGGGGGACAGGGGAATTATGGCTACACCTTC.

The genes are TRBV7-9 and TRBJ1-2; D is unresolved. Germline CDR1 is SEHNR and CDR2 is FQNEAQ (reference sequence). The CDR3 spans 15 residues. Trimming removed 1 base at V and 6 bases at J, with 15 bases between. This CDR3 is CASSLEAGKSNGYTF. The CDR3 nucleotides are TGTGCCAGCAGCTTAGAGGCAGGAAAAAGTAATGGCTACACCTTC.

This chain connects TRBV27 to TRBJ1-1; D unclear. This CDR3 spans 16 amino acids. The germline V and J ends were trimmed by 2 bases and 1 base, with 14 bases remaining between them. Germline CDR1 MNHEY, CDR2 SMNVEV (reference sequence). The DNA for the CDR3 is TGTGCCAGCAGTTTACGGGGAATAGCGGAGAACACTGAAGCTTTCTTT. This translates into CASSLRGIAENTEAFF.

The gene calls are TRBV19 and TRBJ2-2, with D possibly TRBD1 on 5 matching bases. Between the trimmed V and J ends, which lost 3 bases and 1 base, there was a span of 12 bases. This CDR3 comprises 16 residues. Germline V gives CDR1 LNHDA, CDR2 SQIVND (reference sequence). For the CDR3, the DNA is TGTGCCAGTAGTATCCCCCCAGGGCAGAACACCGGGGAGCTGTTTTTT. Amino acids: CASSIPPGQNTGELFF.

V is TRBV16 and J is TRBJ2-1; D is ambiguous. The germline CDR1 and CDR2 sequences are KGHSY and FQNENV. The CDR3 is 11 residues long. V was pared by 3 bases and J by 9 bases, with 6 bases between. The DNA of the CDR3 is TGTGCCAGCAGCCATTCGGGTGAGCAGTTCTTC. Translation gives CASSHSGEQFF.

This clone is termed medium-sized. The chain carries TRBV5-6 and TRBJ2-7, with TRBD1 identical over 7 bases. The CDR3 is 12 amino acids. Per germline, CDR1 SGHDT and CDR2 YYEEEE. CDR3 sequence reads: CASSLGQGKERV. For the CDR3, the DNA is TGTGCCAGCAGCTTGGGACAGGGCAAGGAGAGAGTC.

The chain couples TRBV4-1 to TRBJ1-3; D uncertain. V was trimmed by 0 bases and J by 2 bases, leaving 5 bases between them. The CDR3 extends over 14 amino acids. The germline V gene has CDR1 MGHRA and CDR2 YSYEKL. The CDR3 spells CASSQDQPGNTIYF. CDR3 DNA: TGCGCCAGCAGCCAAGATCAGCCTGGAAACACCATATATTTT.